Listed below are T cell receptor beta chains from one sample, sequenced in a study of blood T cells in healthy people across ages. TCRdb reprocessed the 5' RACE reads with MiXCR, giving one entry per CDR3 protein. Seen here are 600,000 to 850,000 distinct CDR3 sequences, about 40% observed once, and the top ten hold roughly 20%. Sample: blood. These receptor sequences come from a woman aged 55-70 years in good health. Each CDR3 is given with its conserved first and last residue. Each record gives: CDR3 length, V gene, D gene, J gene, clone size, CDR3 DNA, CDR3 protein. D genes are given only for firm matches. Only part of the rows carry a size: once, few, many, or a class if the clone is expanded.

15	TRBV5-1	-	TRBJ1-1	-	TGCGCCAGCAGCTTGGGGTCAGGGGTGAACACTGAAGCTTTCTTT	CASSLGSGVNTEAFF
16	TRBV6-1	TRBD1	TRBJ1-5	-	TGTGCCAGCAGTGAATTTCGTAAGGGGGCCAATCAGCCCCAGCATTTT	CASSEFRKGANQPQHF
15	TRBV2	TRBD1	TRBJ1-4	-	TGTGCCAGCAGATTTGCCGGGACAGGTCCTGAAAAACTGTTTTTT	CASRFAGTGPEKLFF
12	TRBV6-2/TRBV6-3	-	TRBJ2-7	-	TGTGCCAGCAGTACCCTCGGCCACGAGCAGTACTTC	CASSTLGHEQYF
15	TRBV6-2/TRBV6-3	-	TRBJ2-2	once	TGTGCCAGCAGTTACTTGACAGGCGTCACCGGGGAGCTGTTTTTT	CASSYLTGVTGELFF
11	TRBV7-2	-	TRBJ2-5	few	TGTGCCAGCAGCTTCCAAGAGGCCCAGTACTTC	CASSFQEAQYF
14	TRBV20-1	TRBD1	TRBJ2-1	-	TGCAGTGCCCAGCGCGGGACAGGGGTCAATGAGCAGTTCTTC	CSAQRGTGVNEQFF
14	TRBV7-6	-	TRBJ2-5	few	TGTGCCAGCAGCTTTACCGGGATCGAAGAGACCCAGTACTTC	CASSFTGIEETQYF
11	TRBV6-2/TRBV6-3	-	TRBJ2-1	once	TGTGCCAGCAGCCTCGGGACCACTTTGTTCTTC	CASSLGTTLFF
13	TRBV29-1	-	TRBJ2-2	-	TGCAGCGTTGAAGACCTCGCGGGCGGGGAGCTGTTTTTT	CSVEDLAGGELFF
16	TRBV19	-	TRBJ2-3	-	TGTGCCAGTAGACCCTTCGCCGGGAGATCGAAAGATACGCAGTATTTT	CASRPFAGRSKDTQYF
16	TRBV12-3/TRBV12-4	-	TRBJ2-4	-	TGTGCCAGCAGTTTTGCAGGGTATATTGCCAAAAACATTCAGTACTTC	CASSFAGYIAKNIQYF
14	TRBV20-1	-	TRBJ1-5	once	TGCAGTGCTAGAGCCGACAGGACCCAAGAGCCCCAGCATTTT	CSARADRTQEPQHF
19	TRBV9	-	TRBJ1-2	few	TGTGCCAGCAGCCCCCCGGATGGAAGAGAGGGGGTAGGGACCTATGGCTACACCTTC	CASSPPDGREGVGTYGYTF
15	TRBV7-2	TRBD2	TRBJ2-1	many	TGTGCCAGCAGCTTAGTGCTAGCGGGAGGCCATGAGCAGTTCTTC	CASSLVLAGGHEQFF
14	TRBV10-3	TRBD1	TRBJ1-2	-	TGTGCCACCGGATCGGGACAGGACCCTTATGGCTACACCTTC	CATGSGQDPYGYTF
15	TRBV29-1	TRBD1	TRBJ2-7	many	TGCAGCGTCGAAGGTGGGGCAGGGGGCTCGGAGGAGCAGTACTTC	CSVEGGAGGSEEQYF
15	TRBV20-1	-	TRBJ2-5	-	TGCAGTGCTAGAGGCCCCGCGCTGGCGACGGAGACCCAGTACTTC	CSARGPALATETQYF
13	TRBV10-2	TRBD1	TRBJ2-7	-	TGCGCCAGCGGGGACAGGGGCCCTCTCGAGCAGTACTTC	CASGDRGPLEQYF
14	TRBV20-1	-	TRBJ2-7	-	TGCAGTGCCTTCCCGGGACGGACGACTTACGAGCAGTACTTC	CSAFPGRTTYEQYF
16	TRBV10-3	-	TRBJ2-3	many	TGTGCCATCAGTGAGCCGGATTTGGTAAACACAGATACGCAGTATTTT	CAISEPDLVNTDTQYF
15	TRBV12-3/TRBV12-4	-	TRBJ2-1	-	TGTGCCAGCAGTTTTAAGGGGGCGGGATACAATGAGCAGTTCTTC	CASSFKGAGYNEQFF
16	TRBV5-1	-	TRBJ1-1	-	TGCGCCAGCAGCTTGGATTACGGCAGACCGAACACTGAAGCTTTCTTT	CASSLDYGRPNTEAFF
15	TRBV7-3	-	TRBJ1-1	-	TGTGCCAGCAGCCCGAAACCACGGGAGGACACTGAAGCTTTCTTT	CASSPKPREDTEAFF
15	TRBV20-1	-	TRBJ2-7	-	TGCAGTGCCCCCCCCGTGACTACCACCTACAATGAGCAGTACTTC	CSAPPVTTTYNEQYF
12	TRBV10-3	-	TRBJ2-1	-	TGTGCCAGCCACGGGGATGACAATGAGCAGTTCTTC	CASHGDDNEQFF
15	TRBV6-6	-	TRBJ1-3	-	TGTGCCAGCAGCCACGGGGGGGCCTCCGGAAACACCATATATTTT	CASSHGGASGNTIYF
17	TRBV5-1	-	TRBJ2-3	-	TGCGCCAGCAGCTTGGCCACAGGGGGAGGGAGCACAGATACGCAGTATTTT	CASSLATGGGSTDTQYF
16	TRBV9	TRBD1	TRBJ2-7	few	TGTGCCAGCAGCCCCCAACCCGGGACAGGGGGGTACGAGCAGTACTTC	CASSPQPGTGGYEQYF
14	TRBV7-2	TRBD1	TRBJ2-5	few	TGTGCCAGCAGCCCGGACAGGGTGAAAGAGACCCAGTACTTC	CASSPDRVKETQYF
14	TRBV10-3	-	TRBJ2-7	many	TGTGCCATCAGTGACCCCTCGGGGAGTAATGAGCAGTACTTC	CAISDPSGSNEQYF
14	TRBV24-1	-	TRBJ2-3	-	TGTGCCACCAGTGATTTTGAGGGTTTGGATACGCAGTATTTT	CATSDFEGLDTQYF
15	TRBV6-5	TRBD1	TRBJ1-2	-	TGTGCCAGCAGTCCTGACAGGGGGCTCATCTATGGCTACACCTTC	CASSPDRGLIYGYTF
11	TRBV20-1	-	TRBJ2-7	few	TGCAGTGCTATGCAATCCTACGAGCAGTACTTC	CSAMQSYEQYF
13	TRBV10-3	-	TRBJ2-7	few	TGTGCCATCAGTCCCCTGGGTCTATACGAGCAGTACTTC	CAISPLGLYEQYF
13	TRBV7-2	-	TRBJ1-5	few	TGTGCCAGCAGCTTCTACAATGATCAGCCCCAGCATTTT	CASSFYNDQPQHF
17	TRBV25-1	-	TRBJ2-4	few	TGTGCCAGCAGTGAACTAGTACAGGAGCTAGCCAAAAACATTCAGTACTTC	CASSELVQELAKNIQYF
13	TRBV24-1	-	TRBJ2-3	many	TGTGCCACCAGCGACTCATGGGCAGATACGCAGTATTTT	CATSDSWADTQYF
16	TRBV27	-	TRBJ2-7	once	TGTGCCAGCAGTTTATCCTTGACAAAAATCTCCTACGAGCAGTACTTC	CASSLSLTKISYEQYF
15	TRBV4-2	TRBD2	TRBJ2-7	-	TGTGCCAGCAGCCGAACTAGCGGAGACTCCTACGAGCAGTACTTC	CASSRTSGDSYEQYF
16	TRBV20-1	TRBD2	TRBJ2-7	few	TGCAGTGCCCTTAACCCTAGCGGGGCAACTTCCTACGAGCAGTACTTC	CSALNPSGATSYEQYF
14	TRBV29-1	-	TRBJ2-7	-	TGCAGCGTTGCCCCGAACGGGGATATAAACGAGCAGTACTTC	CSVAPNGDINEQYF
15	TRBV7-8	-	TRBJ2-5	-	TGTGCCAGCAGCCCTGTAGGGGAGTTCCAAGAGACCCAGTACTTC	CASSPVGEFQETQYF
16	TRBV6-2/TRBV6-3	-	TRBJ2-3	-	TGTGCCAGCAGTTACTTTCGGACAACTAGCACAGATACGCAGTATTTT	CASSYFRTTSTDTQYF
13	TRBV7-9	-	TRBJ2-7	-	TGTGCCACCAGTAACCGGGGCGCCTACGAGCAGTACTTC	CATSNRGAYEQYF
14	TRBV12-3/TRBV12-4	-	TRBJ2-1	-	TGTGCCAGCAGTTTCGGGGGAAACCACAATGAGCAGTTCTTC	CASSFGGNHNEQFF
18	TRBV3-1	TRBD2	TRBJ2-1	many	TGTGCCAGCAGCTCCGGGACTAGCGGCAGGAGCTCCTACAATGAGCAGTTCTTC	CASSSGTSGRSSYNEQFF
17	TRBV27	-	TRBJ2-3	-	TGTGCCAGCAGTTTACTTCAGGACAGTATCAGCACAGATACGCAGTATTTT	CASSLLQDSISTDTQYF
18	TRBV7-2	TRBD2	TRBJ2-1	-	TGTGCCAGCAGCTTACAGCGGGAGGGCCCCAGCGCCTACAATGAGCAGTTCTTC	CASSLQREGPSAYNEQFF
14	TRBV29-1	TRBD1	TRBJ1-6	few	TGCAGCGTTCCCCGTGACAGGGAACGATCACCCCTCCACTTT	CSVPRDRERSPLHF
15	TRBV10-3	TRBD1	TRBJ2-7	-	TGTGCCACCCGGTCCTTTAGCAGGGGGCGCTACGAGCAGTACTTC	CATRSFSRGRYEQYF
13	TRBV6-5	-	TRBJ2-2	-	TGTGCCAGCACCGCAGGGGAGGGCGGGGAGCTGTTTTTT	CASTAGEGGELFF
14	TRBV20-1	TRBD2	TRBJ2-7	few	TGCAGTGCTAGCGGACTAGCGGGCTCCAATGAGCAGTACTTC	CSASGLAGSNEQYF
15	TRBV2	-	TRBJ1-2	-	TGTGCCAGCAGTCCTCGTCGGGTCCCGGACTATGGCTACACCTTC	CASSPRRVPDYGYTF